This is a list of T cell receptor beta chains from one sample in a study of control samples from healthy donors and cancer patients. The protocol was immunoSEQ multiplex PCR, while the TCRdb copy is restricted to in-frame clones and leaves out a portion. The data show 150,000 or so clones, approximately 93% seen once. Sample: blood. These receptors were collected from a man younger than 30 in good health. Both conserved end residues are trimmed from each CDR3. Part of the rows lack a size; the others show once, few, many or a class for expanded clones.

>14|NA|TRBV12-5|TRBJ2-4
ASGLGTVLAKNIQY
>10|NA|TRBV6-5|TRBJ1-2
ASSLNREGYT
>17|NA|TRBV7-8|TRBJ1-2
ASSLRRQLSEPPSYGYT
>11|NA|TRBV29-1|TRBJ1-5
SVDQGQNQPQH
>13|NA|TRBV27|TRBJ1-1
ASSLQFEGTTEAF
>16|once|TRBV7-2|TRBJ2-7
ASSPFQSRFGNPYEQY
>13|NA|TRBV4-1|TRBJ2-1
ASSQDGSSYNEQF
>9|NA|TRBV20-1|TRBJ2-5
SAEELETQY
>14|NA|TRBV2|TRBJ1-6
ASSRTGPYGDSPLH
>13|NA|TRBV7-2|TRBJ2-1
ASSVSGRENNEQF
>14|NA|TRBV5-5|TRBJ1-4
ASSPPPAATNEKLF
>11|NA|TRBV11-3|TRBJ2-5
ASSLRHFETQY
>12|NA|TRBV6-5|TRBJ1-1
ASSLDRINTEAF
>10|NA|TRBV7-3|TRBJ1-1
ASQGADAEAF
>14|NA|TRBV4-1|TRBJ2-7
ASSQTTGRPSYEQY
>10|NA|TRBV7-2|TRBJ2-2
ASRGFTGELF